These 21 T cell receptor beta chains originate from one sample sequenced in a study of Graves' ophthalmopathy and Graves' hyperthyroidism. Scientists amplified the TCR beta CDR3 regions from RNA transcripts. The workflow started with a first-round RT-PCR run with HTBI primers and then moved on to a second-round multiplex PCR. TCRdb recomputed calls from the multiplex PCR reads with MiXCR, one row per CDR3 protein. Of 650,000 to 900,000 distinct CDR3 sequences listed, 40% are singletons. Sequenced material: peripheral blood. The receptor set was obtained from an adult man with Graves' ophthalmopathy.

The V gene is TRBV7-2, the J gene TRBJ1-3; D ambiguous. This CDR3 is 16 amino acids long. V dropped 1 base and J dropped 0 bases, with 10 bases sitting between them. Germline-derived CDR1 and CDR2 are SGHTA and FQGNSA. In DNA form, the CDR3 reads TGTGCCAGCAGCTTAGTGAGGCTCAGCTCTGGAAACACCATATATTTT. Amino acid sequence: CASSLVRLSSGNTIYF.

J is TRBJ2-5 and V is TRBV2; perhaps TRBD1 as D (6 bases). V was cut by 6 bases and J by 9 bases, with 20 bases left in between. From germline, CDR1 is SNHLY and CDR2 FYNNEI. The CDR3 extends over 14 amino acids. The DNA for the CDR3 is TGTGCCAGCAGGGTAACAGGGATTAATCAGCCCCAGTACTTC. Translated: CASRVTGINQPQYF.

The gene calls are TRBV9 and TRBJ1-1; perhaps TRBD1 as D (6 bases). The CDR3 length is 15 residues. With 0 bases removed from V and 6 bases from J, the gap between germline ends came to 15 bases. The germline CDR1 and CDR2 sequences are SGDLS and YYNGEE. CDR3: CASSVGEGGAPEAFF. As DNA, the CDR3 is TGTGCCAGCAGCGTAGGTGAGGGGGGTGCGCCTGAAGCTTTCTTT.

The chain employs TRBV7-2 and TRBJ2-7; 8 positions agree with TRBD1. The CDR3 runs to 15 residues. The J segment lost 0 bases and the V segment lost 7 bases, leaving 8 bases of the junction unmatched. CDR1 is SGHTA and CDR2 is FQGNSA in the germline V gene. The CDR3 DNA reads as TGTGCCAGCACCGAAGCCGGACAGGGCTCCTACGAGCAGTACTTC. Its translation is CASTEAGQGSYEQYF.

The chain links TRBV5-6 to TRBJ2-7; 8 nucleotides line up with TRBD2. There are 15 residues in the CDR3. Losses at the gene ends were 0 bases for V and 2 bases for J; bases not matched to a gene: 4. CDR1 and CDR2 from the germline V gene are SGHDT and YYEEEE. CDR3 in amino acids: CASSLGGGRTYEQYV. In DNA form, the CDR3 reads TGTGCCAGCAGCTTGGGTGGCGGGAGGACCTACGAGCAGTACGTC.

Note on this clonotype: A junction end diverges from the germline sequence, so it may reflect a read error. The genes are TRBV5-1 and TRBJ1-4, with D maybe TRBD1 (5 bases). Germline loops: CDR1 SGHRS, CDR2 YFSETQ. This CDR3 is 16 amino acids long. CDR3 sequence (DNA): TGTGCCAGCAGCCATCGGGGCGGACGAGATAATGAAAAACTGTTTTTT. This translates into CASSHRGGRDNEKLFF.

The chain combines TRBV7-9 with TRBJ2-6; TRBD1 matches at 8 bases. V was pared by 7 bases and J by 11 bases, with 10 bases of the junction left unmatched. The CDR3 totals 14 residues. Germline-derived CDR1 and CDR2 are SEHNR and FQNEAQ (reference sequence). CDR3 loop: CASKTGQESYVLTF. For the CDR3, the DNA is TGTGCCAGCAAAACGGGACAGGAGTCCTACGTCCTGACTTTC.

This clonotype has just a few counts. The V call is TRBV20-1, the J call TRBJ2-7, with 8 bases matching TRBD1. The CDR3 totals 14 residues. V dropped 1 base and J dropped 4; count of bases not matched to a gene: 6. Per germline, CDR1 DFQATT and CDR2 SNEGSKA (reference sequence). CDR3 residues: CSARVLDRVYEQYF. The CDR3 bases are TGCAGTGCTAGAGTTTTGGACAGGGTTTACGAGCAGTACTTC.

About this clonotype itself: A much larger clone is a single base away; this may be a read error. Without the conserved terminal phenylalanine or tryptophan, this CDR3 likely stems from a read error. The rearrangement uses TRBV9 and TRBJ1-5; D remains ambiguous. The germline CDR1 and CDR2 sequences are SGDLS and YYNGEE. The CDR3 contains 15 residues. Trimming removed 0 bases from V and 6 bases from J, with 13 bases in between. The CDR3 region has the DNA TGTGCCAGCAGCGTAGTCCCGAGTCCTGCTCAGCCCCAGCATCTT. As protein: CASSVVPSPAQPQHL.

Worth noting for this clonotype: The CDR3 ends on some other residue instead of the conserved phenylalanine or tryptophan, so this is likely a read error. V gene TRBV2 combines with J gene TRBJ2-7; D may be TRBD1 or TRBD2 (7 bases each). Between the trimmed V and J ends, which lost 6 bases and 6 bases, there was a span of 30 bases. CDR3 size: 18 residues. Looked up from germline, CDR1 is SNHLY and CDR2 is FYNNEI. The CDR3 loop reads CASRAGGVGGKSPLEQYL. The CDR3 DNA reads TGTGCCAGCAGGGCAGGGGGGGTTGGCGGGAAGAGTCCCCTCGAGCAGTACCTC.

The rearrangement uses TRBV12-3 or TRBV12-4 and TRBJ1-1; D is possibly TRBD1 (6 bases). CDR3 size: 13 residues. Trimming removed 6 bases from V and 7 bases from J, with 15 bases in between. The CDR3, as DNA: TGTGCCAGCAGACTTGGGGGCGGGGGTGAAGCTTTCTTT. It encodes CASRLGGGGEAFF.

The chain is built from TRBV10-3 and TRBJ2-5; D may match TRBD1 or TRBD2 (5 bases each). Germline V gene lookup returns CDR1 ENHRY and CDR2 SYGVKD. Deletions cut 5 bases from V and 9 bases from J, with 16 bases between. CDR3 size: 13 residues. CDR3 residues: CAISRGLGQPQYF. The CDR3 DNA follows: TGTGCCATCAGTCGGGGATTGGGGCAGCCCCAGTACTTC.

For the CDR3, the DNA is TGCAGCGGGAATCGCCAAGAGACCCAGTACTTC. Protein sequence: CSGNRQETQYF. The chain links TRBV29-1 to TRBJ2-5; D ambiguous. Germline lookup yields CDR1 SQVTM and CDR2 ANQGSEA. Trimming took 7 bases from V and 1 from J, leaving 7 bases between them. This CDR3 contains 11 residues.

V and J are TRBV24-1 and TRBJ2-2; possible D gene TRBD1, 5 bases. CDR3 length: 16 residues. Trimming left V 3 bases short and J 2 bases short, with 12 bases between. Germline V CDR1 and CDR2: KGHDR, SFDVKD. This CDR3 is CATSDEWGLNTGELFF. The CDR3 nucleotides read TGTGCCACCAGTGATGAGTGGGGCCTTAACACCGGGGAGCTGTTTTTT.

The rearrangement uses TRBV24-1 and TRBJ1-5, with 7 bases identical to TRBD1. The germline gives CDR1 KGHDR, CDR2 SFDVKD. The CDR3 is 15 residues long. After removal of 4 bases from V and 7 bases from J, the junction contained 9 bases not matched to a gene. The CDR3: CATSDLGTVSQPQHF. CDR3 coding DNA: TGTGCCACCAGTGACCTAGGGACAGTCAGCCAGCCCCAGCATTTT.

This clonotype was observed a few times. The CDR3 region has the DNA TGTGCCAGCAGCTTAGATATTCCTGGCTACACCTTC. As protein: CASSLDIPGYTF. The rearrangement links TRBV7-2 to TRBJ1-2, with D uncertain. Per the germline V gene, CDR1 is SGHTA and CDR2 is FQGNSA. The CDR3 length is 12 residues. V lost 1 base and J lost 7, with 7 bases in between.

The J gene is TRBJ1-2, the V gene TRBV9, with D possibly being TRBD1 (6 bases). The CDR3 extends over 12 amino acids. The V end was cut by 10 bases, the J end by 4 bases, with 14 bases between. Germline CDR1 is SGDLS and CDR2 is YYNGEE. The CDR3 nucleotides are TGTGCCTGGAGTTCAGGGGTCTATGGCTACACCTTC. Its protein product is CAWSSGVYGYTF.

V is TRBV7-2 and J is TRBJ2-5; D is possibly TRBD1 or TRBD2 (6 bases each). The CDR3 sequence is 13 residues long. V was pared by 1 base and J by 11 bases, with 14 bases between. Germline CDR1 and CDR2: SGHTA and FQGNSA. This CDR3 is CASSLDGRGDQYF. The CDR3 nucleotides read TGTGCCAGCAGCTTAGACGGTAGGGGGGATCAGTACTTC.

The chain is built from TRBV7-8 and TRBJ1-2; D may be TRBD1 (6 bases). This CDR3 contains 16 residues. Looked up from germline, CDR1 is SGHVS and CDR2 is FQNEAQ. V shed 6 bases and J shed 8 bases, with 25 bases lying between them. The CDR3 region is CASSYSPTGTRMGYTF. The CDR3, as DNA: TGTGCCAGCAGTTACTCGCCCACAGGGACAAGGATGGGCTACACCTTC. Full variable domain (remainder filled in from reference TRBV7-8 and TRBJ1-2): GAGVSQSPRYKVAKRGQDVALRCDPISGHVSLFWYQQALGQGPEFLTYFQNEAQLDKSGLPSDRFFAERPEGSVSTLKIQRTQQEDSAVYLCASSYSPTGTRMGYTFGSGTRLTVV.

CDR3 loop: CAISESRQGARDIQYF. The CDR3 DNA reads TGTGCCATCAGTGAGTCAAGACAGGGGGCGCGGGACATTCAGTACTTC. The J gene is TRBJ2-7, the V gene TRBV10-3; 10 bases map to TRBD1. The end of the DNA is better explained by TRBJ2-4, so the J call may be wrong. In germline, CDR1 is ENHRY, CDR2 SYGVKD. The CDR3 is made up of 16 amino acids.

This clonotype has more than one count but fewer than ten. The chain links TRBV7-9 to TRBJ1-2, with 7 bases matching TRBD1. CDR1 SEHNR and CDR2 FQNEAQ come from the germline V gene (reference sequence). Trimming cost V 5 bases and J 4 bases; bases outside gene matches: 7. The CDR3 sequence is 14 residues long. The CDR3 region is CASSPLTGLYGYTF. The CDR3 bases are TGTGCCAGCAGCCCGCTGACAGGGCTCTATGGCTACACCTTC.